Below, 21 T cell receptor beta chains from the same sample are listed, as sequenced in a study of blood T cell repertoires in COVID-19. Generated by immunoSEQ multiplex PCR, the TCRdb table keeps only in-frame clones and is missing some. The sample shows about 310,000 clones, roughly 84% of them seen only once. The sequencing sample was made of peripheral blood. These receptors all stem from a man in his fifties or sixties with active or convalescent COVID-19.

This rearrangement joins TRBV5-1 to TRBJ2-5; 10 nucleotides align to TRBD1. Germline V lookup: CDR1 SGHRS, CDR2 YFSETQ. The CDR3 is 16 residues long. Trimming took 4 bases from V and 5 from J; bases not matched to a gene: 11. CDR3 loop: CASSQTGTGAVETQYF. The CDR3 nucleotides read TGCGCCAGCAGCCAAACCGGGACAGGGGCCGTGGAGACCCAGTACTTC.

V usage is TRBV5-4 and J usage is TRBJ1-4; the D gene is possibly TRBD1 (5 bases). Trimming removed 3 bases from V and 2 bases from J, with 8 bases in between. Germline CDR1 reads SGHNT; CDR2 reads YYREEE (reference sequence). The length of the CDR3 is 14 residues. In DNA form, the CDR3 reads TGTGCCAGCAGCTGGAAGGGGACTAATGAAAAACTGTTTTTT. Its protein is CASSWKGTNEKLFF.

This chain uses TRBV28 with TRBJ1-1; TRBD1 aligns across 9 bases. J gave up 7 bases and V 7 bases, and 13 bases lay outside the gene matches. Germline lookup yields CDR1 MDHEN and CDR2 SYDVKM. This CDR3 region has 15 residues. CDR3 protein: CASIDRDRVGNEAFF. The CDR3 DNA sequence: TGTGCCAGCATAGACCGGGACAGGGTTGGTAATGAAGCTTTCTTT.

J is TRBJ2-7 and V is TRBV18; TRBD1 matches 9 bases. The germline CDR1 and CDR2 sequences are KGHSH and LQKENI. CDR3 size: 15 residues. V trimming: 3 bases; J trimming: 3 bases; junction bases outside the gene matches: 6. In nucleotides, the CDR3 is TGTGCCAGCTCACCCAGACAGGGGGAGTTCTACGAGCAGTACTTC. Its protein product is CASSPRQGEFYEQYF. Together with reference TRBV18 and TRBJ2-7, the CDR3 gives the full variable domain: NAGVMQNPRHLVRRRGQEARLRCSPMKGHSHVYWYRQLPEEGLKFMVYLQKENIIDESGMPKERFSAEFPKEGPSILRIQQVVRGDSAAYFCASSPRQGEFYEQYFGPGTRLTVT.

CDR3 amino acids: CASSLVDSFYEQYF. In DNA, the CDR3 is TGTGCCAGCAGCTTAGTGGACTCTTTCTACGAGCAGTACTTC. The V gene is TRBV11-2, the J gene TRBJ2-7; TRBD2 is a possible D gene (5 bases). This CDR3 is 14 amino acids long. The germline CDR1 and CDR2 sequences are SGHAT and FQNNGV. Deletions cut 1 base from V and 3 bases from J, with 10 bases between.

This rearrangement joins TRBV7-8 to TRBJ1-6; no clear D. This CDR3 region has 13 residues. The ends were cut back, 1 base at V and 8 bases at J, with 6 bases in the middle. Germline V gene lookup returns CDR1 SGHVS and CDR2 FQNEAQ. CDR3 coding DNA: TGTGCCAGCAGCTTAGGTCAGGATTCACCCCTCCACTTT. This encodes CASSLGQDSPLHF.

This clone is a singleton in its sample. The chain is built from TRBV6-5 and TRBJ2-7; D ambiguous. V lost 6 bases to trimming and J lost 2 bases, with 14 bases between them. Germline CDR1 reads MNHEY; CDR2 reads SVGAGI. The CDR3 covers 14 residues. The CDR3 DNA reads TGTGCCAGCAGCAAAACCCCCAGGACCTACGAGCAGTACTTC. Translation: CASSKTPRTYEQYF.

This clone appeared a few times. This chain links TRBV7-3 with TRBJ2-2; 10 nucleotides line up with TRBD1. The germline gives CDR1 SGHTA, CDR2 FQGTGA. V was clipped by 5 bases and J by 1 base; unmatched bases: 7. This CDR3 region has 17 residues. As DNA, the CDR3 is TGTGCCAGCAGCCCACGACAGGGGGCGAAGAACACCGGGGAGCTGTTTTTT. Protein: CASSPRQGAKNTGELFF.

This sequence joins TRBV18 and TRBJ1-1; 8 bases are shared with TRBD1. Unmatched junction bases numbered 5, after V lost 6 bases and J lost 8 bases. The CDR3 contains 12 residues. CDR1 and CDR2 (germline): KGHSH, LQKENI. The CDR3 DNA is TGTGCCAGCTCTCCCCGGACAGGGGAAGCTTTCTTT. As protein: CASSPRTGEAFF.

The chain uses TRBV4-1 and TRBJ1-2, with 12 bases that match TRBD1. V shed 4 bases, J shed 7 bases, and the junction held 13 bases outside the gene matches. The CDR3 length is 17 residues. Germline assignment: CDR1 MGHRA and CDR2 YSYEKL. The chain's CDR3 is CASSPGWGDRGHVGYTF. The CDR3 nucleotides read TGCGCCAGCAGCCCTGGCTGGGGGGACAGGGGGCACGTTGGCTACACCTTC.

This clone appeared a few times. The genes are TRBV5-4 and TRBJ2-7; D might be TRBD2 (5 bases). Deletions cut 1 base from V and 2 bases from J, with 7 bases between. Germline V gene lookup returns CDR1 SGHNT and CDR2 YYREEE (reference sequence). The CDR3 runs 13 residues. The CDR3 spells CASSLYGTYEQYF. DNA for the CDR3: TGTGCCAGCAGCTTGTACGGGACCTACGAGCAGTACTTC.

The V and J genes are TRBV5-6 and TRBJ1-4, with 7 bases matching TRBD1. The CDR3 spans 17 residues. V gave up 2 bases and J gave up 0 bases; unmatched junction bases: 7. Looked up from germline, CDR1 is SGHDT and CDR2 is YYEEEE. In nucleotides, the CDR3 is TGTGCCAGCAGCTTTCACAGGGGAACCGCAACTAATGAAAAACTGTTTTTT. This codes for CASSFHRGTATNEKLFF.

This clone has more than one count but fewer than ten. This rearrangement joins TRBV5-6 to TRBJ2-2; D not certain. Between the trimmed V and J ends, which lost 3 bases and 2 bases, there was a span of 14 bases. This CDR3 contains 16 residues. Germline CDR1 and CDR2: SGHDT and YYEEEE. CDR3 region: CASSSISGSNTGELFF. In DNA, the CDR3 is TGTGCCAGCAGCTCGATTTCCGGGTCCAACACCGGGGAGCTGTTTTTT.

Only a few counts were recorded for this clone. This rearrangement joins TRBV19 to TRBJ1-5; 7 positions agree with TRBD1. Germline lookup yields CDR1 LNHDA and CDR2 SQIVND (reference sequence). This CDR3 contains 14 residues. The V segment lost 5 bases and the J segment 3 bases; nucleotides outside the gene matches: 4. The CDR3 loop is CASSPGGNNQPQHF. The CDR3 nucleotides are TGTGCCAGTAGTCCAGGGGGGAACAATCAGCCCCAGCATTTT.

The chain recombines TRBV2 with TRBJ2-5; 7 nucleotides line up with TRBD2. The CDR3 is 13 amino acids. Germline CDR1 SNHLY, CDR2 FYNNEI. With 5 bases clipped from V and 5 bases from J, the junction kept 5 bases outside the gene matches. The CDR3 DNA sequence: TGTGCCAGCAGTCTTGGACTAGGCGAGACCCAGTACTTC. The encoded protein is CASSLGLGETQYF.

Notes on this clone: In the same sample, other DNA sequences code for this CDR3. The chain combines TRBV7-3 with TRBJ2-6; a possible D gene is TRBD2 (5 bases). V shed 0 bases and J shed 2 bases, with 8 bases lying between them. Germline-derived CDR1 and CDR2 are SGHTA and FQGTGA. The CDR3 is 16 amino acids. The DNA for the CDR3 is TGTGCCAGCAGCTTAACGTCCGGGGCTGGGGCCAACGTCCTGACTTTC. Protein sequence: CASSLTSGAGANVLTF.

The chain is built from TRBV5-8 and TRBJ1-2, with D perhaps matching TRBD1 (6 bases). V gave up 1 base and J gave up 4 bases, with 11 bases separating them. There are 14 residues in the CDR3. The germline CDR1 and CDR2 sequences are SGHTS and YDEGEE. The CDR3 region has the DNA TGTGCCAGCAGCTTGAAACAGGGTGGCTATGGCTACACCTTC. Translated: CASSLKQGGYGYTF.

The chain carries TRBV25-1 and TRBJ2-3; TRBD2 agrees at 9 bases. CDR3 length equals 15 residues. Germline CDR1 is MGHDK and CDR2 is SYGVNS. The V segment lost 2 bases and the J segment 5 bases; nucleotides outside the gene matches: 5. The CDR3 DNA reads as TGTGCCAGCAGTGAAGGCGGGGGGGCAGTAGATACGCAGTATTTT. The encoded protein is CASSEGGGAVDTQYF. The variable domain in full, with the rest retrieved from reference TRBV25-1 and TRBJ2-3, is EADIYQTPRYLVIGTGKKITLECSQTMGHDKMYWYQQDPGMELHLIHYSYGVNSTEKGDLSSESTVSRIRTEHFPLTLESARPSHTSQYLCASSEGGGAVDTQYFGPGTRLTVL.

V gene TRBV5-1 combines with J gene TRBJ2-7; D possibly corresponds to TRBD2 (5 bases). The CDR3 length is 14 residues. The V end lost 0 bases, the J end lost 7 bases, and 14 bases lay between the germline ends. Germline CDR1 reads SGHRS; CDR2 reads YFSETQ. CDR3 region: CASSLVGITREQYF. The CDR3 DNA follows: TGCGCCAGCAGCTTGGTGGGGATAACTAGAGAGCAGTACTTC.

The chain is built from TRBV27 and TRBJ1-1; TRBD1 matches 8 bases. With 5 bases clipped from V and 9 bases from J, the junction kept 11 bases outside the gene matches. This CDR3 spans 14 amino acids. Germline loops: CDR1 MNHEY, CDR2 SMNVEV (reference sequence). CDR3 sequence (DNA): TGTGCCAGCAGTCCGACGACCGACAGGGGAAAAGCTTTCTTT. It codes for CASSPTTDRGKAFF.

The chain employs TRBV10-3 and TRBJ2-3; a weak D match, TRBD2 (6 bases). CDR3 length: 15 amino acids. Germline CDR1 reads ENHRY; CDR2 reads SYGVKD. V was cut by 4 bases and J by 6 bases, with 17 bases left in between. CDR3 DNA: TGTGCCATCAGTGTCCGGGACTCACAAGGGGATACGCAGTATTTT. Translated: CAISVRDSQGDTQYF.